The source of this TCR beta chain is a study of technical replicates of blood from a few donors. Measured with immunoSEQ multiplex PCR; TCRdb has only the in-frame clones, and not every one. This table holds around 90,000 clones, 94% found once. The germline V gene has CDR1 SQVTM and CDR2 ANQGSEA. This CDR3 is 14 amino acids long. The germline V and J ends were trimmed by 4 bases and 0 bases, with 11 bases remaining between them. The chain recombines TRBV29-1 with TRBJ2-3, with a possible D match to TRBD1 (5 bases). Sequencing was carried out using T cells isolated from PBMCs. The receptor comes from a human donor in good health. The CDR3 sequence is CSVVEGASTDTQYF. CDR3 DNA: TGCAGCGTTGTGGAAGGGGCGAGCACAGATACGCAGTATTTT.